One and the same sample provided the 7 T cell receptor beta chains below, sequenced in a study of T-cell memory formation after mild COVID-19. One entry per CDR3 protein results from TCRdb running MiXCR on the 5' RACE reads. The top ten clones hold 2% to 2.5% of a sample with some 150,000 distinct CDR3 sequences, approximately 6% of them seen once. The sample comprised PBMCs or a T cell subset sorted from them (not recorded which). Receptors originate from an adult woman who had mild COVID-19 (a few samples of this study predate the infection). Cell type and time point are not known.

This clonotype was seen repeatedly, ten times or more. V usage is TRBV7-2 and J usage is TRBJ1-1; D uncertain. CDR3 length: 14 amino acids. In germline, CDR1 is SGHTA, CDR2 FQGNSA. The ends were cut back, 5 bases at V and 1 base at J, with 11 bases in the middle. In nucleotides, the CDR3 is TGTGCCAGCAGCAAAAACGCGGGGAACACTGAAGCTTTCTTT. This gives the protein CASSKNAGNTEAFF.

This chain joins TRBV7-3 and TRBJ2-2, with 9 bases fitting TRBD1. This CDR3 has 19 residues. V shed 1 base and J 4 bases; nucleotides not matched to a gene: 13. Germline loops: CDR1 SGHTA, CDR2 FQGTGA. This chain's CDR3 is CASSLRIGGGTGITGELFF. As DNA, the CDR3 is TGTGCCAGCAGCTTAAGAATCGGGGGCGGGACAGGGATCACCGGGGAGCTGTTTTTT.

This clonotype showed up many times. The chain links TRBV20-1 to TRBJ1-4; no firm D call. V was cut by 4 bases and J by 12 bases, with 12 bases left in between. The CDR3 consists of 11 residues. Per germline, CDR1 DFQATT and CDR2 SNEGSKA (reference sequence). CDR3: CSAMYLRELFF. The CDR3 DNA sequence: TGCAGTGCTATGTATCTGCGGGAACTGTTTTTT.

A few counts support this clonotype. The gene calls are TRBV5-1 and TRBJ2-3, with D maybe TRBD2 (5 bases). V dropped 7 bases and J dropped 0 bases, with 12 bases sitting between them. Germline assignment: CDR1 SGHRS and CDR2 YFSETQ. This CDR3 has 14 amino acids. CDR3 in amino acids: CASGSGSSTDTQYF. CDR3 bases: TGCGCCAGCGGGTCGGGATCTAGCACAGATACGCAGTATTTT.

This clonotype was counted many times. The chain couples TRBV18 to TRBJ2-3; TRBD2 matches at 10 bases. Germline values: CDR1 KGHSH, CDR2 LQKENI. Trimming removed 8 bases from V and 1 base from J; junction bases left unmatched: 6. This CDR3 has 15 amino acids. For the CDR3, the DNA is TGTGCCAGCACGACCGGGACTAGCGGCACAGATACGCAGTATTTT. Translating it yields CASTTGTSGTDTQYF.

This clonotype was seen ten or more times. Here the CDR3 DNA reads TGTGCCAGCAGCCTCCCGGGTCAGGGGTCTAATGAGCAGTTCTTC. Translating it yields CASSLPGQGSNEQFF. This chain links TRBV4-2 with TRBJ2-1; tentative D call: TRBD1 (6 bases). There are 15 residues in the CDR3. Between the trimmed V and J ends, which lost 4 bases and 7 bases, there was a span of 17 bases. Germline V lookup: CDR1 LGHNA, CDR2 YNFKEQ.

This clonotype occurred a few times. The chain employs TRBV20-1 and TRBJ2-7; TRBD1 is a possible D gene (5 bases). The CDR3 has 13 residues. Germline V gene sequence: CDR1 DFQATT, CDR2 SNEGSKA (reference sequence). Deletions cut 5 bases from V and 3 bases from J, with 14 bases between. CDR3 sequence (DNA): TGCAGTGCTCATACCGGGCAGGGCTACGAGCAGTACTTC. Protein: CSAHTGQGYEQYF.